One and the same sample provided the 19 T cell receptor beta chains below, sequenced in a study of CD8 T cells in ankylosing spondylitis (dated by TCRdb to about 2017). The full study reports these points: Blood from ankylosing spondylitis patients appeared to be characterized by a TCR beta motif made up of under ten highly homologous amino acid variants.

The library was obtained by 5' RACE. Instrument used: Illumina HiSeq 2500. In-frame beta chains were kept once TCRdb had trimmed the public reads at Q25 with fastp and called clones with MiXCR. Rows are unified per CDR3 protein, each entry keeping the most common DNA and genes. Counted in this sample were around 770,000 distinct CDR3 sequences; around 17% of them appeared once. The biggest ten clones account for around 19% of the sample. These receptors have no identified antigens. The sequenced material came from blood, either unsorted or a sorted T cell fraction (not recorded which). The receptor set was obtained from a male donor with ankylosing spondylitis.

This sequence joins TRBV11-1 and TRBJ2-7; D gene uncertain. CDR1 and CDR2 (germline): SGHAT, FQDESV (reference sequence). CDR3 length equals 18 residues. V gave up 2 bases and J gave up 0 bases, with 20 bases separating them. CDR3 bases: TGTGCCAGCAGCTTACCCTCGCAGGCCGACCGCAACTCCTACGAGCAGTACTTC. Translation gives CASSLPSQADRNSYEQYF.

The V gene is TRBV20-1, the J gene TRBJ1-2; 7 bases are shared with TRBD1. The J segment lost 1 base and the V segment lost 5 bases, leaving 10 bases of the junction unmatched. Germline V lookup: CDR1 DFQATT, CDR2 SNEGSKA (reference sequence). This CDR3 contains 15 residues. DNA for the CDR3: TGCAGTGCTGCCCGAACAGGGGTATTTAACTATGGCTACACCTTC. Its protein product is CSAARTGVFNYGYTF.

This chain connects TRBV11-2 to TRBJ1-1, with D uncertain. Per germline, CDR1 SGHAT and CDR2 FQNNGV. The CDR3 consists of 12 residues. Trimming pared 4 bases from V and 6 bases from J, leaving 9 bases between. The CDR3 DNA reads TGTGCCAGCAGCTGGGCGGCGTCTGAAGCTTTCTTT. Translated, it gives CASSWAASEAFF.

V is TRBV20-1 and J is TRBJ1-1; D is unclear. Germline lookup yields CDR1 DFQATT and CDR2 SNEGSKA (reference sequence). There are 12 residues in the CDR3. Trimming shortened V by 2 bases and J by 1 base, and 5 bases separated the two germline ends. In nucleotides, the CDR3 is TGCAGTGCTAGACGGGCGAACACTGAAGCTTTCTTT. Translation: CSARRANTEAFF.

About this clonotype itself: An end of the junction does not agree with germline; a read error may underlie this. The rearrangement links TRBV28 to TRBJ2-1; 9 nucleotides align to TRBD2. The CDR3 loop spans 16 amino acids. From germline, CDR1 is MDHEN and CDR2 SYDVKM. CDR3 protein: CASTQTASGILDEQSF. The CDR3 DNA follows: TGTGCCAGCACCCAGACGGCTAGCGGGATTTTAGATGAGCAGTCCTTC.

The V and J genes are TRBV29-1 and TRBJ2-3; no clear D. Per germline, CDR1 SQVTM and CDR2 ANQGSEA. CDR3 length equals 12 residues. V lost 4 bases and J 2 bases, leaving 7 bases between the germline ends. The CDR3 reads CSVVADTDTQYF. The CDR3 bases are TGCAGCGTTGTGGCAGACACAGATACGCAGTATTTT.

V and J are TRBV7-9 and TRBJ1-1; D unresolved. V lost 6 bases to trimming and J lost 9 bases, with 5 bases between them. The CDR3 runs to 9 residues. The germline gives CDR1 SEHNR, CDR2 FQNEAQ (reference sequence). The CDR3 is CASSGKAFF. CDR3 nucleotide sequence: TGTGCCAGCAGTGGAAAAGCTTTCTTT. Based on the CDR3 plus reference TRBV7-9 and TRBJ1-1, the full variable domain is DTGVSQNPRHKITKRGQNVTFRCDPISEHNRLYWYRQTLGQGPEFLTYFQNEAQLEKSRLLSDRFSAERPKGSFSTLEIQRTEQGDSAMYLCASSGKAFFGQGTRLTVV.

This clonotype showed up just a few times. The CDR3 DNA sequence: TGTGCCACCATGACTAGCGGCACCTACAATGAGCAGTTCTTC. It encodes CATMTSGTYNEQFF. The J gene is TRBJ2-1, the V gene TRBV10-3; 9 bases agree with TRBD2. Germline trimming cut 10 bases from V and 2 bases from J; bases unmatched to any gene: 6. CDR1 is ENHRY, CDR2 SYGVKD, per germline. The CDR3 has 14 residues.

This clonotype came up a few times. This chain joins TRBV18 and TRBJ2-1; 10 bases line up with TRBD2. CDR1 and CDR2 from the germline V gene are KGHSH and LQKENI. Trimming at V came to 2 bases and at J to 9 bases, leaving 10 bases not matched to a gene. This CDR3 spans 16 amino acids. Here the CDR3 reads CASSPFLAGVESEQFF. CDR3 nucleotides: TGTGCCAGCTCACCATTCCTAGCGGGAGTGGAGAGTGAGCAGTTCTTC.

The rearrangement links TRBV18 to TRBJ2-7, with 7 bases matching TRBD1. The germline V gene has CDR1 KGHSH and CDR2 LQKENI. The CDR3 has 14 amino acids. The J segment lost 6 bases and the V segment lost 3 bases, leaving 8 bases of the junction unmatched. In DNA, the CDR3 is TGTGCCAGCTCACCGAGTCCGACAGGGTTCGAGCAGTACTTC. Translating it yields CASSPSPTGFEQYF.

This clonotype was found a few times. The V and J genes are TRBV27 and TRBJ2-1; D is unclear. V lost 0 bases and J lost 6, with 6 bases in between. Germline CDR1 and CDR2: MNHEY and SMNVEV (reference sequence). The CDR3 totals 13 residues. CDR3 amino acids: CASSLSALNEQFF. CDR3 DNA: TGTGCCAGCAGTTTATCCGCACTCAATGAGCAGTTCTTC.

The rearrangement joins TRBV12-3 or TRBV12-4 to TRBJ1-2; 9 bases fit TRBD1. J was trimmed by 4 bases and V by 5 bases; bases with no gene match: 5. This CDR3 spans 14 amino acids. CDR3 nucleotide sequence: TGTGCCAGCAGTACAGGACAGGGGAGCTATGGCTACACCTTC. Protein: CASSTGQGSYGYTF.

The chain links TRBV30 to TRBJ1-4, with D possibly matching TRBD1 (6 bases). V lost 0 bases and J 7 bases, leaving 15 bases between the germline ends. The germline CDR1 and CDR2 sequences are GTSNPN and SVGIG (reference sequence). The CDR3 sequence is 15 residues long. As DNA, the CDR3 is TGTGCCTGGAGTGTCAGGGGCCCTGGCGGTGAAAAACTGTTTTTT. The encoded protein is CAWSVRGPGGEKLFF.

The genes are TRBV29-1 and TRBJ1-4; 9 bases align to TRBD1. The CDR3 has 13 amino acids. V lost 3 bases and J lost 6; bases outside the gene matches: 2. CDR1 SQVTM and CDR2 ANQGSEA come from the germline V gene. This CDR3 reads CSVEWDRDEKLFF. The CDR3 DNA sequence: TGCAGCGTTGAGTGGGACAGGGATGAAAAACTGTTTTTT. The complete variable domain, with remaining parts taken from reference TRBV29-1 and TRBJ1-4, reads SAVISQKPSRDICQRGTSLTIQCQVDSQVTMMFWYRQQPGQSLTLIATANQGSEATYESGFVIDKFPISRPNLTFSTLTVSNMSPEDSSIYLCSVEWDRDEKLFFGSGTQLSVL.

This clonotype was observed a handful of times. The chain has TRBV28 and TRBJ1-2; 12 nucleotides align to TRBD1. V lost 1 base and J lost 9; bases outside the gene matches: 15. The CDR3 runs 18 residues. The germline gives CDR1 MDHEN, CDR2 SYDVKM. In nucleotides, the CDR3 is TGTGCCAGCAGTTTATATCCCGGGACAGGGGGCTCGTCGGGACGCTACACCTTC. Its translation is CASSLYPGTGGSSGRYTF.

This clonotype was counted between two and nine times. An end of the junction does not agree with germline; a read error may underlie this. This chain links TRBV12-5 with TRBJ2-7; D possibly corresponds to TRBD1 (6 bases). The CDR3 runs 14 residues. Germline CDR1 reads LGHNT; CDR2 reads FRNRAP. Written as DNA, the CDR3 is TGTGCTAGTAGTTTGACAGGTCCTCAATACGAGCAGTACTTC. This encodes CASSLTGPQYEQYF. Looking up the rest from reference TRBV12-5 and TRBJ2-7 gives the full variable domain: DARVTQTPRHKVTEMGQEVTMRCQPILGHNTVFWYRQTMMQGLELLAYFRNRAPLDDSGMPKDRFSAEMPDATLATLKIQPSEPRDSAVYFCASSLTGPQYEQYFGPGTRLTVT.

There are a few counts of this clonotype. The chain recombines TRBV2 with TRBJ2-2; D possibly corresponds to TRBD1 (5 bases). CDR3 length equals 16 residues. V shed 6 bases and J shed 1 base, with 15 bases lying between them. The V gene's germline CDR1 is SNHLY and CDR2 FYNNEI. The CDR3: CASRVQGHLNTGELFF. The CDR3 nucleotides are TGTGCCAGCAGGGTCCAGGGCCACCTGAACACCGGGGAGCTGTTTTTT.

In its sample, this clonotype was seen many times. This rearrangement joins TRBV5-1 to TRBJ2-3; D unclear. The CDR3 has 14 amino acids. Germline CDR1 and CDR2: SGHRS and YFSETQ. V was cut by 2 bases and J by 3 bases, with 10 bases left in between. The CDR3 nucleotides read TGCGCCAGCAGCTTTCAACAGCGAACAGATACGCAGTATTTT. It specifies CASSFQQRTDTQYF.

This clonotype appeared a few times. The chain is built from TRBV7-6 and TRBJ2-5; 9 nucleotides align to TRBD2. Looked up from germline, CDR1 is SGHVS and CDR2 is FNYEAQ. V was pared by 1 base and J by 2 bases, with 5 bases of the junction left unmatched. This CDR3 is 16 amino acids long. In DNA form, the CDR3 reads TGTGCCAGCAGCTTAGGTGGGACTAGCTATCAAGAGACCCAGTACTTC. It is translated as CASSLGGTSYQETQYF.